Following are 17 T cell receptor beta chains from one sample sequenced in a study of blood T cell repertoires in COVID-19 (dated by TCRdb to the early 2020s). The method behind the library was the immunoSEQ multiplex PCR assay. The table was pulled from immuneACCESS by TCRdb, which kept in-frame rearrangements only. Such tables lose some clones; where checked, under half of the loss comes from unresolved V genes, and the rest has no known cause. The sample has 350,000 or so clones on record, roughly nine tenths of them singletons. The top ten clones comprise just under 4% of the sample. The sequencing input was peripheral blood. The origin of the receptors is a woman aged 55-69 years with COVID-19, enrolled during active disease.

The sample holds a few counts of this clone. The chain links TRBV19 to TRBJ1-4, with D unresolved. V shed 6 bases and J shed 8 bases, with 10 bases lying between them. The CDR3 is 12 residues long. From germline, CDR1 is LNHDA and CDR2 SQIVND (reference sequence). CDR3 amino acids: CASSGLDEKLFF. CDR3 in DNA: TGTGCCAGTAGCGGGTTAGACGAAAAACTGTTTTTT.

This chain links TRBV10-3 with TRBJ2-7; 10 positions match TRBD1. This CDR3 has 16 amino acids. V shed 2 bases and J 2 bases; nucleotides not matched to a gene: 6. Germline-derived CDR1 and CDR2 are ENHRY and SYGVKD. This CDR3 is CAISEPDRGYTYEQYF. DNA for the CDR3: TGTGCCATCAGTGAGCCGGACAGGGGGTACACCTACGAGCAGTACTTC.

The rearrangement links TRBV2 to TRBJ1-6, with D unclear. Germline V gene lookup returns CDR1 SNHLY and CDR2 FYNNEI. Trimming removed 7 bases at V and 3 bases at J, with 16 bases between. The CDR3 sequence is 16 residues long. The CDR3 nucleotides are TGTGCCAGCACCAGAGGGCCGGGTCTCTATAATTCACCCCTCCACTTT. It is translated as CASTRGPGLYNSPLHF. The full variable domain, its missing parts supplied by reference TRBV2 and TRBJ1-6, is EPEVTQTPSHQVTQMGQEVILRCVPISNHLYFYWYRQILGQKVEFLVSFYNNEISEKSEIFDDQFSVERPDGSNFTLKIRSTKLEDSAMYFCASTRGPGLYNSPLHFGNGTRLTVT.

V usage is TRBV5-1 and J usage is TRBJ2-5; D remains ambiguous. The CDR3 sequence is 13 residues long. The V end was cut by 1 base, the J end by 5 bases, with 9 bases between. Germline CDR1 SGHRS, CDR2 YFSETQ. This CDR3 is CASSLRDGETQYF. The CDR3 DNA sequence: TGCGCCAGCAGCTTGAGAGACGGGGAGACCCAGTACTTC.

The rearrangement uses TRBV11-2 and TRBJ1-3; TRBD1 is a possible D gene (6 bases). This CDR3 spans 15 amino acids. V dropped 5 bases and J dropped 4 bases, with 15 bases sitting between them. CDR1 is SGHAT, CDR2 FQNNGV, per germline. Here the CDR3 reads CASSPGPGVGNTIYF. The CDR3 DNA sequence: TGTGCCAGCAGCCCGGGACCAGGGGTGGGAAACACCATATATTTT.

This CDR3 reads CASSPERGGNSPLHF. The CDR3 DNA reads TGTGCCAGCTCACCAGAGAGAGGGGGCAATTCACCCCTCCACTTT. The chain has TRBV18 and TRBJ1-6, with 7 bases matching TRBD1. Germline CDR1 reads KGHSH; CDR2 reads LQKENI. V gave up 2 bases and J gave up 7 bases; unmatched junction bases: 5. The CDR3 has 15 amino acids.

The V call is TRBV6-1, the J call TRBJ2-7; D possibly corresponds to TRBD1 (6 bases). Per the germline V gene, CDR1 is MNHNS and CDR2 is SASEGT. The CDR3 is 13 residues long. V was cut by 0 bases and J by 6 bases, with 9 bases left in between. The CDR3 DNA reads as TGTGCCAGCAGTGAAGCCCTCAGGGGCGAGCAGTACTTC. Amino acids: CASSEALRGEQYF.

V and J are TRBV6-5 and TRBJ1-6; D possibly corresponds to TRBD1 (5 bases). Germline-derived CDR1 and CDR2 are MNHEY and SVGAGI. Between the trimmed V and J ends, which lost 7 bases and 7 bases, there was a span of 11 bases. The CDR3 runs to 13 residues. The DNA of the CDR3 is TGTGCCAGCAAGGAGACAGCCAATTCACCCCTCCACTTT. Amino acids: CASKETANSPLHF.

The V gene is TRBV28, the J gene TRBJ2-1, with 13 bases identical to TRBD2. The CDR3 spans 20 residues. The ends lost 3 bases at V and 1 base at J; junction bases unmatched: 12. The germline V gene has CDR1 MDHEN and CDR2 SYDVKM. CDR3 coding DNA: TGTGCCAGCAGTTTCTATCCCTTCACTAGCGGGGGGGTTTCCTACAATGAGCAGTTCTTC. This sequence encodes CASSFYPFTSGGVSYNEQFF.

J is TRBJ2-7 and V is TRBV9, with a weak D call TRBD2 (5 bases). CDR1 and CDR2 (germline): SGDLS, YYNGEE. The V and J ends lost 3 bases and 5 bases respectively, with 12 bases between them. The CDR3 consists of 13 residues. The CDR3 sequence is CASSASTGNEQYF. CDR3 nucleotide sequence: TGTGCCAGCAGCGCCTCCACGGGAAACGAGCAGTACTTC.

This clone showed up just once. J is TRBJ2-2 and V is TRBV7-3; D is unresolved. The CDR3 totals 14 residues. V was pared by 4 bases and J by 2 bases, with 8 bases between. Germline V lookup: CDR1 SGHTA, CDR2 FQGTGA. CDR3: CASSSQHNTGELFF. The CDR3, as DNA: TGTGCCAGCAGCTCCCAACACAACACCGGGGAGCTGTTTTTT.

The CDR3 nucleotides are TGTGCCAGCAGTGAATCGGGTACTGGGGCCAACGTCCTGACTTTC. Translated: CASSESGTGANVLTF. The chain carries TRBV25-1 and TRBJ2-6; D not certain. Looked up from germline, CDR1 is MGHDK and CDR2 is SYGVNS. The CDR3 runs to 15 residues. V shed 1 base and J shed 2 bases, with 6 bases lying between them.

In its sample, this clone was seen once. The chain has TRBV6-1 and TRBJ1-1; TRBD1 is a possible D gene (5 bases). Germline V gene data show CDR1 as MNHNS and CDR2 as SASEGT. V was pared by 3 bases and J by 6 bases, with 14 bases between. The CDR3 runs 14 residues. CDR3 amino acids: CASSDFRLGAEAFF. The DNA for the CDR3 is TGTGCCAGCAGTGATTTCCGGCTAGGGGCTGAAGCTTTCTTT.

The gene calls are TRBV4-1 and TRBJ1-2; 7 bases are a match to TRBD1. CDR1 is MGHRA and CDR2 is YSYEKL in the germline V gene. J was trimmed by 4 bases and V by 0 bases; bases with no gene match: 2. CDR3 length: 14 residues. The CDR3 DNA reads as TGCGCCAGCAGCCAAGAGACAGGGAGCTATGGCTACACCTTC. Translation: CASSQETGSYGYTF.

The V gene is TRBV19, the J gene TRBJ2-7, with 10 nucleotides matching TRBD1. Germline V lookup: CDR1 LNHDA, CDR2 SQIVND (reference sequence). This CDR3 spans 15 amino acids. The trim removed 5 bases at V and 5 bases at J, leaving 9 bases unmatched. CDR3 region: CASSYHDRGPNEQYF. CDR3 nucleotide sequence: TGTGCCAGTAGTTATCACGACAGGGGGCCCAACGAGCAGTACTTC. Based on the CDR3 plus reference TRBV19 and TRBJ2-7, the full variable domain is DGGITQSPKYLFRKEGQNVTLSCEQNLNHDAMYWYRQDPGQGLRLIYYSQIVNDFQKGDIAEGYSVSREKKESFPLTVTSAQKNPTAFYLCASSYHDRGPNEQYFGPGTRLTVT.

This clone was counted a few times. This rearrangement joins TRBV18 to TRBJ1-2; 7 bases line up with TRBD1. V shed 6 bases, J shed 4 bases, and the junction held 5 bases outside the gene matches. The CDR3 loop spans 13 amino acids. The germline CDR1 and CDR2 sequences are KGHSH and LQKENI. CDR3 nucleotide sequence: TGTGCCAGCTCGGCCGGGACAGTCTATGGCTACACCTTC. Its protein is CASSAGTVYGYTF.

The gene calls are TRBV6-5 and TRBJ1-6, with D tentatively TRBD1 (6 bases). The CDR3 is made up of 14 amino acids. Germline assignment: CDR1 MNHEY and CDR2 SVGAGI. V was shortened by 4 bases and J by 11 bases, with 15 bases between the two germline ends. The CDR3 nucleotides are TGTGCCAGCAGTTCCGACAGGCGGGGGACACCCCTCCACTTT. Its translation is CASSSDRRGTPLHF.